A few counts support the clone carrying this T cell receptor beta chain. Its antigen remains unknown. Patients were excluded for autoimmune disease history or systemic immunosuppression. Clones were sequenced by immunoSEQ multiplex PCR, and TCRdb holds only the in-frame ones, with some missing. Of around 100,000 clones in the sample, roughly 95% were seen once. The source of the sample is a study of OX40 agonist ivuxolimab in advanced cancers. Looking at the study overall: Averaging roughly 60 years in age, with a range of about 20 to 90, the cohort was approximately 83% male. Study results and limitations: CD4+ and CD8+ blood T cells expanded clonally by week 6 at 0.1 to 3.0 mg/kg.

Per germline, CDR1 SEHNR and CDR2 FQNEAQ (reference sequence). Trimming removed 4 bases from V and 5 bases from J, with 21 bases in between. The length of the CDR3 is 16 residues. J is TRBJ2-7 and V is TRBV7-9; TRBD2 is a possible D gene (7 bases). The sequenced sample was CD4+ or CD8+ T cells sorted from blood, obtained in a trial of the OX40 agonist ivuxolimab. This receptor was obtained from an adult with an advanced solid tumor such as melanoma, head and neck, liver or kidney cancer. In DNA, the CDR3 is TGTGCCAGCAGCTCCCAGGGCGGGGGCGCCCACCACGAGCAGTACTTC. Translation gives CASSSQGGGAHHEQYF.